The 15 T cell receptor beta chains presented below share a single source sample, sequenced in a study of T cells expressing NK-cell markers. TCRdb reprocessed the 5' RACE reads and stores each CDR3 protein as one record, lacking DNA. In total, the table holds 450,000 to 600,000 distinct CDR3 sequences. Sequenced input: blood T cells: a sorted CD56 or NKG2C T cell subset, CD4+ or CD8+ T cells, or bulk PBMC T cells (not recorded which). These receptors originate from a man aged 18 to 30 in good health.

This chain joins TRBV20-1 and TRBJ2-7; the D gene TCRdb calls, TRBD1, cannot be checked with no DNA. Germline-derived CDR1 and CDR2 are DFQATT and SNEGSKA (reference sequence). The CDR3 consists of 16 residues. CDR3 residues: CSARDKGDWDPTEQYF.

The chain combines TRBV6-1 with TRBJ2-5; checking the TCRdb D call of TRBD1 is not possible without DNA. The CDR3 length is 13 residues. Germline lookup yields CDR1 MNHNS and CDR2 SASEGT. The chain's CDR3 is CASRRDRGETQYF.

V usage is TRBV24-1 and J usage is TRBJ2-3. This CDR3 has 15 amino acids. The germline V gene encodes CDR1 KGHDR and CDR2 SFDVKD. CDR3 loop: CATSDLQSSTDTQYF.

The chain is built from TRBV5-1 and TRBJ2-1. The CDR3 contains 16 residues. Germline lookup yields CDR1 SGHRS and CDR2 YFSETQ. CDR3 sequence reads: CASSPQVGGSYNEQFF.

The chain uses TRBV2 and TRBJ1-1. Germline loops: CDR1 SNHLY, CDR2 FYNNEI. This CDR3 spans 15 amino acids. This CDR3 is CASSEGVGENTEAFF.

This chain connects TRBV5-1 to TRBJ2-3; TCRdb names TRBD2, which stays unverified in the absence of DNA. Looked up from germline, CDR1 is SGHRS and CDR2 is YFSETQ. The CDR3 length is 17 residues. CDR3 amino acids: CASSLKRNSGSTDTQYF.

The V call is TRBV12-3 or TRBV12-4, the J call TRBJ1-3. The length of the CDR3 is 15 residues. CDR3 residues: CASSLARVRGNTIYF.

This sequence joins TRBV20-1 and TRBJ2-7; as DNA is missing, the TRBD2 call by TCRdb cannot be tested. The germline gives CDR1 DFQATT, CDR2 SNEGSKA (reference sequence). This CDR3 is 15 amino acids long. The CDR3 loop reads CSARAASGVPYEQYF.

This chain links TRBV5-1 with TRBJ2-1; TCRdb indicates TRBD1, and absent DNA this call remains unverified. CDR3 length: 15 residues. Germline CDR1 SGHRS, CDR2 YFSETQ. CDR3 sequence reads: CASSYGDRGYNEQFF.

V gene TRBV5-6 combines with J gene TRBJ2-4; the TRBD2 assignment by TCRdb is unverifiable without DNA. This CDR3 is 16 amino acids long. Looked up from germline, CDR1 is SGHDT and CDR2 is YYEEEE. The CDR3 protein is CASSPAGGIDKNIQYF.

The chain joins TRBV11-2 to TRBJ2-2; TCRdb returns TRBD2, unconfirmable since there is no DNA. CDR3 size: 16 residues. Per the germline V gene, CDR1 is SGHAT and CDR2 is FQNNGV. CDR3: CASSLVLAGYTGELFF.

The chain employs TRBV25-1 and TRBJ2-1. From germline, CDR1 is MGHDK and CDR2 SYGVNS. The CDR3 is 15 amino acids. CDR3 sequence reads: CASSDSGYDLDEQFF.

This sequence joins TRBV29-1 and TRBJ1-1. The CDR3 covers 14 residues. Germline V lookup: CDR1 SQVTM, CDR2 ANQGSEA. Here the CDR3 reads CSVDPAGSEAEAFF. The full variable domain, its missing parts supplied by reference TRBV29-1 and TRBJ1-1, is SAVISQKPSRDICQRGTSLTIQCQVDSQVTMMFWYRQQPGQSLTLIATANQGSEATYESGFVIDKFPISRPNLTFSTLTVSNMSPEDSSIYLCSVDPAGSEAEAFFGQGTRLTVV.

The rearrangement links TRBV3-1 to TRBJ1-1. The CDR3 runs 12 residues. CDR1 is LGHDT and CDR2 is YNNKEL in the germline V gene (reference sequence). CDR3 residues: CASSQDRREAFF.

The chain joins TRBV12-3 or TRBV12-4 to TRBJ1-5; the D call from TCRdb, TRBD1, cannot be confirmed without DNA. This CDR3 has 14 residues. The CDR3 here is CASSPLGPGQPQHF.